This T cell receptor beta chain stems from a study of post-analysis software for immune sequencing data (dated by TCRdb to 2013 to 2016). About the full investigation: The recorded disease courses included relapsing-remitting, secondary progressive and progressive-relapsing multiple sclerosis, and some patients had no subtype annotation. The patient repertoires were compared against 11 previously published healthy control repertoires obtained from donors aged roughly 6 to 28 years. A subset of samples was prepared in parallel using single-end sample barcoding, then pooled and co-amplified after Illumina adapter ligation.

Comments on this clonotype: No antigen is known for it. Qualities for individual bases were not recorded, and no much larger clone is one base off.

The CDR3, from cysteine to phenylalanine, totals 16 residues. Kept here is only the CDR3 DNA, which spans 48 bases and is read in frame from base 1. Trimming leaves V shorter by 1 base and J shorter by 2 bases, with the junction holding 7 bases beyond the gene matches. As encoded in the germline V gene, CDR1 is MGHDK while CDR2 is SYGVNS. Here is what the overall study found, with its caveats: The multiple sclerosis patient group was slightly younger than the control group. Normalized Chao1 diversity was significantly lower in multiple sclerosis patients than controls, suggesting substantial peripheral T-cell clonal expansion. Roughly 5 TRBV segments, including TRBV5-6, TRBV5-1 and TRBV20-1, were significantly more frequent in patients than controls. Direct clustering with F measure showed strong co-clustering of samples prepared in the same batch, prompting a batch-effect correction.

The library was built by means of PCR. Instrument on record: Illumina HiSeq 2500. To reduce PCR and sequencing biases, unique molecular identifiers were built into the TCR beta cDNA libraries. Every 1 to 10 million input T cells yielded 500,000 or so cDNA molecules, meaning each molecule approximated one T cell. The patient libraries were prepared and sequenced with the same protocol used for the earlier healthy control dataset. Samples belonging to the same batch were prepared together, multiplexed and sequenced on a shared HiSeq lane. From the authors' description of their analysis: Raw barcoded reads were processed with MIGEC, and single-read molecular identifier groups were discarded before consensus assembly and CDR3 extraction. VDJtools was used for post-analysis of the clonotype tables, with diversity normalized by down-sampling every dataset to the smallest sample size. Repertoire overlap clustering matched CDR3 amino acid but not nucleotide sequences to correct batch-related cross-sample contamination. The raw public reads went through TCRdb reprocessing: fastp at Q25, MiXCR clone calling, in-frame beta chains kept. Rows are combined by CDR3 protein, so each entry shows the most common genes and DNA. For this entry, the V and J calls and clone size follow TCRdb and not the study's own pipeline. The sample table lists about 540,000 distinct CDR3 sequences, around 31% of them with a count of one. The top ten hold under 7% of the sample.

To demonstrate the VDJtools post-analysis software, TCR beta repertoires were profiled from the peripheral blood of about a dozen young patients with multiple sclerosis. The patients with multiple sclerosis were children and adolescents between roughly 6 and 15 years of age. The sequenced sample consisted of blood. The V and J segments used are TRBV25-1 and TRBJ2-5; TRBD2 lines up with 7 middle nucleotides. The TCR comes from a girl aged 2-17 years with multiple sclerosis. In nucleotide form, the sequence is TGTGCCAGCAGTGAATTGCGAGCGGGGCGACAAGAGACCCAGTACTTC. The encoded protein is CASSELRAGRQETQYF.